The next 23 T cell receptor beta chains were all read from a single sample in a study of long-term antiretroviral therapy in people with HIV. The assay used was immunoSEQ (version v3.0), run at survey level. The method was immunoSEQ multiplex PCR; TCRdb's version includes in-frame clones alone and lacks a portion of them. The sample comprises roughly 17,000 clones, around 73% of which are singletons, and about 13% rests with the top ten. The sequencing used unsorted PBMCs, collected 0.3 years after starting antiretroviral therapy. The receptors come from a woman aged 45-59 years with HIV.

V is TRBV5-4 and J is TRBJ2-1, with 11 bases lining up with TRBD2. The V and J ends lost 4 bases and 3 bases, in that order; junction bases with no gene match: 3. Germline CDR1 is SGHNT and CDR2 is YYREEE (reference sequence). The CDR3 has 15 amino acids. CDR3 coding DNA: TGTGCCAGCAGCCTGGGACTAGCGGACTACAATGAGCAGTTCTTC. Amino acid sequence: CASSLGLADYNEQFF.

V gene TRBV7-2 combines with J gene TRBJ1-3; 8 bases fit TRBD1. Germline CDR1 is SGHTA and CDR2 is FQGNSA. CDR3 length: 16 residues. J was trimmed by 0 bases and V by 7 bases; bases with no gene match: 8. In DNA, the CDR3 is TGTGCCAGCAACCTCATGACAGGGGCCTCTGGAAACACCATATATTTT. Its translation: CASNLMTGASGNTIYF.

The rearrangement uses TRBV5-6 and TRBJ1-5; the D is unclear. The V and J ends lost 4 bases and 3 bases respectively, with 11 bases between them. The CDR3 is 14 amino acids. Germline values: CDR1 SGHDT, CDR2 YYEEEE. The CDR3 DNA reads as TGTGCCAGCAGCCCGATGGGTGACAATCAGCCCCAGCATTTT. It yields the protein CASSPMGDNQPQHF.

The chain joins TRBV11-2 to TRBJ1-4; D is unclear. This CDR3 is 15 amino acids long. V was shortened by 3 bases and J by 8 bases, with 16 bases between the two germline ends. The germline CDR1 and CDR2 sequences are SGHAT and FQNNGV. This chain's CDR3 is CASSFSGSRTEKLFF. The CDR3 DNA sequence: TGTGCCAGCAGCTTTTCAGGCAGTAGAACGGAAAAACTGTTTTTT.

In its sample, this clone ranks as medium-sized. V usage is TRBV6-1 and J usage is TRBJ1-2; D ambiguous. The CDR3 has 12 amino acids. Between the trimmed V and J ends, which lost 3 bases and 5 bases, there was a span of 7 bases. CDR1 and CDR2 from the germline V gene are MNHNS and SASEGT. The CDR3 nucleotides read TGTGCCAGCAGTGATGGGTTGTATGGCTACACCTTC. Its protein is CASSDGLYGYTF.

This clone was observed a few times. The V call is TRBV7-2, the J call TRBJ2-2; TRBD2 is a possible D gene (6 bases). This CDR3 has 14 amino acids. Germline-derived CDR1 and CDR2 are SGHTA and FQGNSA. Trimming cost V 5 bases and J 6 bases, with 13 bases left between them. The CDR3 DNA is TGTGCCAGCAGCCCAAACCCGGGGGCCGGGGAGCTGTTTTTT. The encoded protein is CASSPNPGAGELFF.

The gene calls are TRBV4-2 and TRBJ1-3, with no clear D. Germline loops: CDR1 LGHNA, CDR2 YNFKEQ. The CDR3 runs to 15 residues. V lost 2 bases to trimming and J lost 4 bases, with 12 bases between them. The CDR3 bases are TGTGCCAGCAGCCAACTTGCACAACAGGGAAACACCATATATTTT. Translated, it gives CASSQLAQQGNTIYF.

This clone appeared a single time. The CDR3 is CASSSTGMYEQYV. The DNA of the CDR3 is TGTGCCAGCAGCTCGACAGGGATGTACGAGCAGTACGTC. This rearrangement joins TRBV7-9 to TRBJ2-7, with 7 bases that match TRBD1. The CDR3 runs to 13 residues. V gave up 4 bases and J gave up 4 bases; unmatched junction bases: 4. CDR1 and CDR2 from the germline V gene are SEHNR and FQNEAQ (reference sequence).

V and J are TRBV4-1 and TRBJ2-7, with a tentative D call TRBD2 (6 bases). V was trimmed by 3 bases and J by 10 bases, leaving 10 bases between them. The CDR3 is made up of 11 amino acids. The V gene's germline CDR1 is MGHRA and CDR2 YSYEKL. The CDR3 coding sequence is TGCGCCAGCAGCCAGGCGGGACGACAGTACTTC. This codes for CASSQAGRQYF.

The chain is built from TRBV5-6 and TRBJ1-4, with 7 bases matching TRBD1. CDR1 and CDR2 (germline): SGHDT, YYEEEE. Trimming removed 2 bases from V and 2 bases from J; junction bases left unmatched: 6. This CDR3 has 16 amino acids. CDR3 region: CASSLGGGGTNEKLFF. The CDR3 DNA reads TGTGCCAGCAGCTTAGGAGGGGGCGGCACTAATGAAAAACTGTTTTTT.

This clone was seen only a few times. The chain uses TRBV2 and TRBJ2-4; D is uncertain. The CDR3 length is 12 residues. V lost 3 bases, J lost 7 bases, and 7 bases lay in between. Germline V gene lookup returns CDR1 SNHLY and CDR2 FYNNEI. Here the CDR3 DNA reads TGTGCCAGCAGTGACCGTGGGAACATTCAGTACTTC. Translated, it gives CASSDRGNIQYF.

CDR3 loop: CASSPGGWGNEKLFF. The CDR3 bases are TGTGCCAGCAGTCCCGGAGGTTGGGGAAATGAAAAACTGTTTTTT. The chain carries TRBV11-2 and TRBJ1-4; unclear D gene. This CDR3 region has 15 residues. V lost 6 bases and J lost 5, with 16 bases in between. The germline gives CDR1 SGHAT, CDR2 FQNNGV.

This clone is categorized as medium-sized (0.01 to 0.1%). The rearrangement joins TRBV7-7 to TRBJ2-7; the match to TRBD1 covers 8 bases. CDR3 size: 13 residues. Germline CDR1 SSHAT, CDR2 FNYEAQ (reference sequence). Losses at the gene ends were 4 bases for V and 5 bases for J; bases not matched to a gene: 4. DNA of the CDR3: TGTGCCAGCAGCTCCGGACAGGGCAACGAGCAGTACTTC. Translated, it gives CASSSGQGNEQYF.

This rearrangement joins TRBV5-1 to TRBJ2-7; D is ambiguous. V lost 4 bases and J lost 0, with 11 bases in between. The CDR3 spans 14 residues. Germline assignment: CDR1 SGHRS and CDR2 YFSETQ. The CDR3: CASSIEPFSYEQYV. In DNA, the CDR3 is TGCGCCAGCAGCATTGAACCATTCTCCTACGAGCAGTACGTC.

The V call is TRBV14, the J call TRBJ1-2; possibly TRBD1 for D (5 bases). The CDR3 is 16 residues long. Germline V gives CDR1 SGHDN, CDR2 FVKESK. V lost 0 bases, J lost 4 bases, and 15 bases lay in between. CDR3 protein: CASSQDLIQDSYGYTF. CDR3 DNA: TGTGCCAGCAGCCAAGATCTTATACAGGATTCCTATGGCTACACCTTC.

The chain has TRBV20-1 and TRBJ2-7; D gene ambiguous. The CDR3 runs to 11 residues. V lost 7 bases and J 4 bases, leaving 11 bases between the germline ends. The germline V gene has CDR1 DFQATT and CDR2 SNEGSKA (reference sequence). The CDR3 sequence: CSVPSAYEQYF. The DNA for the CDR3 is TGCAGTGTTCCGTCAGCATACGAGCAGTACTTC.

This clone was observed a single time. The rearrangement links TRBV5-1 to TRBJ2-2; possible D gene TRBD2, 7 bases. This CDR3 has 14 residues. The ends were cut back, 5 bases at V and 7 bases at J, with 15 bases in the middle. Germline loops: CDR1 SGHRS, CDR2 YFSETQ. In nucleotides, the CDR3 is TGCGCCAGCAGTGAGGGGGGGCGTGTCGGGGAGCTGTTTTTT. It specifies CASSEGGRVGELFF.

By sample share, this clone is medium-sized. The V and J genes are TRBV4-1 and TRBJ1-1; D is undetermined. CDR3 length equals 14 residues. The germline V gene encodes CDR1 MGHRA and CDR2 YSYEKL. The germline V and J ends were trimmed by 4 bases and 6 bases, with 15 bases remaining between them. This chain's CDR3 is CASSPTGVVAEAFF. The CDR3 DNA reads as TGCGCCAGCAGCCCAACCGGGGTCGTGGCTGAAGCTTTCTTT.

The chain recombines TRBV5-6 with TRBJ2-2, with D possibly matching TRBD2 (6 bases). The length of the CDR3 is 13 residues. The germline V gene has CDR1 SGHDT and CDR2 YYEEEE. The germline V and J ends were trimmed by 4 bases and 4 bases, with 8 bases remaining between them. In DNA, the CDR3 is TGTGCCAGCAGCGGGACTCCCACCGGGGAGCTGTTTTTT. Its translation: CASSGTPTGELFF.

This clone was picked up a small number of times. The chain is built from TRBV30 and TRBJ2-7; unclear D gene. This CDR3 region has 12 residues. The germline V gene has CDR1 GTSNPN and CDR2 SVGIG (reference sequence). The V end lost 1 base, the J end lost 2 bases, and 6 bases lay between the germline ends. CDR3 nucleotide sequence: TGTGCCTGGAGTGGACGGACCTACGAGCAGTACTTC. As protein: CAWSGRTYEQYF.

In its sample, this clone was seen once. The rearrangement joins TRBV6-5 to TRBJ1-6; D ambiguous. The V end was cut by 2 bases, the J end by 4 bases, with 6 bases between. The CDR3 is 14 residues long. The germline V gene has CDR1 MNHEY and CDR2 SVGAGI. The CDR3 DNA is TGTGCCAGCAGTTACCTGGTGTATAATTCACCCCTCCACTTT. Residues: CASSYLVYNSPLHF.

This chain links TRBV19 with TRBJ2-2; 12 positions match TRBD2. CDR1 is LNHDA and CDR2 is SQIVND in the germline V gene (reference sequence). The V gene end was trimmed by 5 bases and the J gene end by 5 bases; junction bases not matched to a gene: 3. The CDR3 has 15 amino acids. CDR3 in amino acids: CASSVGLAGTGELFF. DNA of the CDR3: TGTGCCAGTAGTGTGGGACTAGCGGGTACCGGGGAGCTGTTTTTT.

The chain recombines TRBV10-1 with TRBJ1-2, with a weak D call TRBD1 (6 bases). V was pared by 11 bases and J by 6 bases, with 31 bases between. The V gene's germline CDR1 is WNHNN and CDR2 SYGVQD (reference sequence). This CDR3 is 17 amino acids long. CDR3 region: CADPFTQGGALTDGYTF. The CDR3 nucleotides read TGCGCCGACCCATTCACTCAAGGGGGGGCCCTCACTGATGGCTACACCTTC.